This entry lists 26 T cell receptor beta chains sequenced from one sample in a study of T cell responses to AZD1222 COVID-19 vaccine. TCRdb keeps only in-frame clones here, not all; method: immunoSEQ multiplex PCR. The sample has under 150,000 clones; 80% to 95% are singletons. The input for sequencing was peripheral blood, taken 28 days after the second AZD1222 dose. The receptors derive from an adult who received the AZD1222 COVID-19 vaccine.

V and J are TRBV5-4 and TRBJ2-7, with D possibly being TRBD2 (6 bases). CDR3 length equals 16 residues. Germline loops: CDR1 SGHNT, CDR2 YYREEE (reference sequence). Between the trimmed V and J ends, which lost 4 bases and 6 bases, there was a span of 23 bases. The CDR3 sequence is CASSPRAPRRVCEQYF. The CDR3 DNA reads TGTGCCAGCAGCCCGCGGGCCCCCCGGAGGGTCTGCGAGCAGTACTTC.

The chain employs TRBV24-1 and TRBJ2-1, with 8 nucleotides matching TRBD1. Germline CDR1 KGHDR, CDR2 SFDVKD. The J segment lost 2 bases and the V segment lost 5 bases, leaving 7 bases of the junction unmatched. This CDR3 has 16 amino acids. This CDR3 is CATSALDRGAYNEQFF. As DNA, the CDR3 is TGTGCCACCAGTGCCCTCGACAGGGGTGCCTACAATGAGCAGTTCTTC.

The genes are TRBV19 and TRBJ2-1, with 8 bases identical to TRBD2. The CDR3 is 15 amino acids. Unmatched junction bases numbered 4, after V lost 6 bases and J lost 0 bases. CDR1 is LNHDA and CDR2 is SQIVND in the germline V gene (reference sequence). Here the CDR3 reads CASSQRGSSYNEQFF. The DNA of the CDR3 is TGTGCCAGTAGCCAGCGGGGGAGCTCCTACAATGAGCAGTTCTTC.

This clone has a handful of counts. The chain couples TRBV12-3 or TRBV12-4 to TRBJ2-5, with 7 bases matching TRBD2. V trimming: 6 bases; J trimming: 0 bases; junction bases outside the gene matches: 1. The CDR3 totals 13 residues. The CDR3 DNA is TGTGCCAGCAGGCGGGGGTACCAAGAGACCCAGTACTTC. Protein: CASRRGYQETQYF.

A single count supports this clone. The V and J genes are TRBV5-1 and TRBJ1-3; TRBD1 matches at 8 bases. The CDR3 is 14 residues long. Unmatched junction bases numbered 2, after V lost 4 bases and J lost 2 bases. Germline assignment: CDR1 SGHRS and CDR2 YFSETQ. The CDR3 sequence: CASSMDRAGNTIYF. The CDR3 nucleotides are TGCGCCAGCAGCATGGACAGGGCTGGAAACACCATATATTTT.

V is TRBV30 and J is TRBJ2-1; 8 bases match TRBD2. The CDR3 extends over 15 amino acids. In germline, CDR1 is GTSNPN, CDR2 SVGIG (reference sequence). V gave up 0 bases and J gave up 7 bases; unmatched junction bases: 8. For the CDR3, the DNA is TGTGCCTGGAGTGTTGGTCTAGCGGGCAAAAATGAGCAGTTCTTC. Its translation is CAWSVGLAGKNEQFF.

The chain couples TRBV3-1 (or the pseudogene TRBV3-2) to TRBJ1-2; D uncertain. V lost 4 bases and J lost 0, with 9 bases in between. The CDR3 has 14 amino acids. The germline CDR1 and CDR2 sequences are LGHDT and YNNKEL (reference sequence). The CDR3 sequence: CASSPAGANYGYTF. CDR3 nucleotides: TGTGCCAGCAGCCCCGCAGGAGCTAACTATGGCTACACCTTC.

Here the CDR3 reads CASSQRAIISSEKLFF. In DNA, the CDR3 is TGTGCCAGCAGCCAAAGGGCCATTATAAGCAGCGAAAAACTGTTTTTT. The chain couples TRBV11-2 to TRBJ1-4; D is ambiguous. The CDR3 spans 16 residues. Germline V CDR1 and CDR2: SGHAT, FQNNGV. The V end was cut by 5 bases, the J end by 8 bases, with 21 bases between.

The genes are TRBV3-1 (or the pseudogene TRBV3-2) and TRBJ1-5; D gene ambiguous. The germline V and J ends were trimmed by 2 bases and 5 bases, with 7 bases remaining between them. The CDR3 is made up of 13 amino acids. Germline-derived CDR1 and CDR2 are LGHDT and YNNKEL (reference sequence). CDR3 bases: TGTGCCAGCAGCCAATCCGGGCATCAGCCCCAGCATTTT. Its translation: CASSQSGHQPQHF.

The V and J genes are TRBV12-3 or TRBV12-4 and TRBJ1-1; no clear D. The V gene lost 3 bases and the J gene lost 8 bases, with 13 bases spanning the gap. The CDR3 runs 13 residues. The CDR3 DNA follows: TGTGCCAGCAGTTTCTACCGCAAATCGGAAGCTTTCTTT. It translates to CASSFYRKSEAFF.

The rearrangement uses TRBV9 and TRBJ2-1, with 8 bases fitting TRBD2. The germline gives CDR1 SGDLS, CDR2 YYNGEE. The CDR3 is 15 residues long. V shed 0 bases and J 9 bases; nucleotides not matched to a gene: 8. CDR3 sequence reads: CASSVGGGRYPEQFF. In nucleotides, the CDR3 is TGTGCCAGCAGCGTAGGAGGCGGGAGGTATCCTGAGCAGTTCTTC.

The V call is TRBV11-2, the J call TRBJ2-1, with TRBD2 matching over 11 bases. CDR1 SGHAT and CDR2 FQNNGV come from the germline V gene. V was clipped by 5 bases and J by 5 bases; unmatched bases: 2. The CDR3 loop spans 14 amino acids. CDR3 sequence: CASSPTSGDNEQFF. The CDR3 DNA follows: TGTGCCAGCAGCCCGACTAGCGGGGACAATGAGCAGTTCTTC.

The chain carries TRBV7-9 and TRBJ2-5; a possible D gene is TRBD1 (5 bases). Between the trimmed V and J ends, which lost 1 base and 4 bases, there was a span of 7 bases. Germline CDR1 SEHNR, CDR2 FQNEAQ (reference sequence). The CDR3 has 13 amino acids. The CDR3 DNA sequence: TGTGCCAGCAGCTTAGAGGGGCGAGAGACCCAGTACTTC. Translating it yields CASSLEGRETQYF.

This clone is a singleton in its sample. The chain carries TRBV20-1 and TRBJ1-1, with a weak D call TRBD1 (6 bases). The V and J ends lost 3 bases and 4 bases respectively, with 12 bases between them. CDR1 is DFQATT and CDR2 is SNEGSKA in the germline V gene (reference sequence). CDR3 length: 13 amino acids. The CDR3 nucleotides read TGCAGTGCTAGTAGGGGGGGCGTCACTGAAGCTTTCTTT. Translated, it gives CSASRGGVTEAFF.

The chain uses TRBV11-2 and TRBJ1-2, with D possibly being TRBD1 (5 bases). Between the trimmed V and J ends, which lost 0 bases and 8 bases, there was a span of 13 bases. Per the germline V gene, CDR1 is SGHAT and CDR2 is FQNNGV. This CDR3 contains 14 residues. CDR3 protein: CASSLDTGTIGYTF. CDR3 bases: TGTGCCAGCAGCTTAGACACCGGGACGATCGGCTACACCTTC.

The chain joins TRBV4-2 to TRBJ2-2, with D possibly matching TRBD2 (6 bases). Trimming cost V 1 base and J 3 bases, with 18 bases left between them. Germline CDR1 and CDR2: LGHNA and YNFKEQ. The CDR3 totals 18 residues. For the CDR3, the DNA is TGTGCCAGCAGCCAAGGGGTGGGGACTTCGGGATACACCGGGGAGCTGTTTTTT. Residues: CASSQGVGTSGYTGELFF.

The chain uses TRBV12-3 or TRBV12-4 and TRBJ1-2; D gene unclear. CDR3 size: 12 residues. V shed 8 bases and J shed 2 bases, with 9 bases lying between them. In nucleotides, the CDR3 is TGTGCCAGCGGGGAGGCGAACTATGGCTACACCTTC. It encodes CASGEANYGYTF.

This clone was counted once. V usage is TRBV10-3 and J usage is TRBJ2-5; 8 positions match TRBD1. V lost 6 bases, J lost 2 bases, and 8 bases stayed unmatched. Germline V gene lookup returns CDR1 ENHRY and CDR2 SYGVKD. The length of the CDR3 is 15 residues. CDR3 in DNA: TGTGCCATCAGATTGACAGGGGATATTCAAGAGACCCAGTACTTC. Protein: CAIRLTGDIQETQYF.

The genes are TRBV7-7 and TRBJ1-1; 9 bases fit TRBD1. The CDR3 is 17 amino acids. In germline, CDR1 is SSHAT, CDR2 FNYEAQ (reference sequence). V was pared by 4 bases and J by 6 bases, with 15 bases of the junction left unmatched. Written as DNA, the CDR3 is TGTGCCAGCAGCTCTCTAAAAAAACAGGGGGCTTGCGCTGAAGCTTTCTTT. Residues: CASSSLKKQGACAEAFF.

This clone was counted a single time. The chain employs TRBV7-6 and TRBJ1-1, with unresolved D. V lost 5 bases and J 1 base, leaving 8 bases between the germline ends. The CDR3 spans 13 residues. Germline V CDR1 and CDR2: SGHVS, FNYEAQ. The CDR3 sequence is CASSRDGNTEAFF. The CDR3 DNA is TGTGCCAGCAGCCGCGACGGGAACACTGAAGCTTTCTTT. The full variable domain, with the rest looked up from reference TRBV7-6 and TRBJ1-1, is GAGVSQSPRYKVTKRGQDVALRCDPISGHVSLYWYRQALGQGPEFLTYFNYEAQQDKSGLPNDRFSAERPEGSISTLTIQRTEQRDSAMYRCASSRDGNTEAFFGQGTRLTVV.

The rearrangement uses TRBV28 and TRBJ1-6; the D is unclear. Germline CDR1 MDHEN, CDR2 SYDVKM. The CDR3 contains 13 residues. V was pared by 8 bases and J by 8 bases, with 13 bases between. The CDR3 loop is CASDSPPHSPLHF. Here the CDR3 DNA reads TGTGCCAGCGACTCCCCCCCCCATTCACCCCTCCACTTT. Supplemented by reference TRBV28 and TRBJ1-6, the full variable domain reads DVKVTQSSRYLVKRTGEKVFLECVQDMDHENMFWYRQDPGLGLRLIYFSYDVKMKEKGDIPEGYSVSREKKERFSLILESASTNQTSMYLCASDSPPHSPLHFGNGTRLTVT.

J is TRBJ1-3 and V is TRBV7-3; perhaps TRBD1 as D (5 bases). CDR1 is SGHTA, CDR2 FQGTGA, per germline. The CDR3 spans 19 residues. The V gene lost 0 bases and the J gene lost 2 bases, with 20 bases spanning the gap. The CDR3 coding sequence is TGTGCCAGCAGCTTAACGGGGGTCTCGCAGGGCTTCCCTGGAAACACCATATATTTT. The encoded protein is CASSLTGVSQGFPGNTIYF.

J is TRBJ1-1 and V is TRBV21-1. TRBV21-1 is assigned pseudogene status. This CDR3 has 15 residues. CDR3 in amino acids: CASSKRTDKNTEAFF. In DNA, the CDR3 is TGTGCCAGCAGCAAACGGACCGATAAAAACACTGAAGCTTTCTTT.

The rearrangement uses TRBV7-3 and TRBJ2-5, with TRBD2 identical over 8 bases. Germline trimming cut 5 bases from V and 3 bases from J; bases unmatched to any gene: 2. This CDR3 is built from 13 residues. In germline, CDR1 is SGHTA, CDR2 FQGTGA. CDR3 nucleotides: TGTGCCAGCAGCCCGGGAGGGGAAGAGACCCAGTACTTC. Amino acid sequence: CASSPGGEETQYF.

This clone was counted a few times. The chain uses TRBV6-5 and TRBJ1-5; D is unclear. CDR1 MNHEY and CDR2 SVGAGI come from the germline V gene. The V end lost 7 bases, the J end lost 5 bases, and 12 bases lay between the germline ends. CDR3 length: 13 residues. The CDR3 protein is CASTPGRDQPQHF. The CDR3 bases are TGTGCCAGCACCCCGGGGAGGGATCAGCCCCAGCATTTT.

V is TRBV19 and J is TRBJ2-7; unclear D gene. Germline values: CDR1 LNHDA, CDR2 SQIVND (reference sequence). V was pared by 6 bases and J by 2 bases, with 8 bases between. This CDR3 comprises 12 residues. In DNA, the CDR3 is TGTGCCAGTAGCGACAAGACCTACGAGCAGTACTTC. It yields the protein CASSDKTYEQYF.